Listed below are T cell receptor beta chains from one sample, sequenced in a study of blood T cell repertoires in COVID-19. Method: immunoSEQ multiplex PCR; TCRdb's copy keeps in-frame clones and lacks some. The data show 220,000 or so clones, around 80% seen once. Sequencing used peripheral blood. The receptors were gathered from a woman in her 70s with acute or convalescent COVID-19. The CDR3 runs from the conserved cysteine through the conserved F or W. D genes are given only for firm matches. Expanded clones are given a class, and other clones once, few, many or no size at all.

v_gene	abundance	j_gene	d_gene	CDR3nt	CDR3aa
TRBV29-1	once	TRBJ1-3	.	TGCAGCGTCAGCCCTGACAGGAACTCTGGAAACACCATATATTTT	CSVSPDRNSGNTIYF
TRBV7-2	.	TRBJ2-1	.	TGTGCCAGCAGCTTACGGCGGGATGGCAACAATGAGCAGTTCTTC	CASSLRRDGNNEQFF
TRBV24-1	.	TRBJ2-4	TRBD1	TGTGCCACCAGTGATTCGCGGACAGGGGGGAACATTCAGTACTTC	CATSDSRTGGNIQYF
TRBV2	.	TRBJ1-5	.	TGTGCCAGCAGTTGGGAGGCCCAGCCCCAGCATTTT	CASSWEAQPQHF
TRBV11-2	.	TRBJ2-5	.	TGTGCCAGCAGCTTAGGCGGGGAAGGAGGAGAGACCCAGTACTTC	CASSLGGEGGETQYF
TRBV27	.	TRBJ2-4	.	TGTGCCAGCAGTATGGGACTAGCCAAAAACATTCAGTACTTC	CASSMGLAKNIQYF
TRBV5-8	many	TRBJ2-7	TRBD1	TGTGCCAGCAGCGCAACCGGGACAGGGGGGTACGAGCAGTACTTC	CASSATGTGGYEQYF
TRBV18	.	TRBJ1-1	TRBD1	TGTGCCAGCTCACCGCAGGGGGAAACTGAAGCTTTCTTT	CASSPQGETEAFF
TRBV28	once	TRBJ2-1	TRBD2	TGTGCCAGCAGCCTAGCGGGGACCCCTCCCAATGAGCAGTTCTTC	CASSLAGTPPNEQFF
TRBV11-3	.	TRBJ2-7	.	TGTGCCAGCAGCTTAAGCGCCAATTCCTACGAGCAGTACTTC	CASSLSANSYEQYF
TRBV29-1	.	TRBJ2-5	.	TGCAGCACTGAGGGTGGGGTTGGAGAGACCCAGTACTTC	CSTEGGVGETQYF
TRBV6-5	.	TRBJ2-3	TRBD2	TGTGCCAGCAGTTACTCAGGCGGGAGGGGCACAGATACGCAGTATTTT	CASSYSGGRGTDTQYF
TRBV30	.	TRBJ1-2	.	TGTGCCGGGACCTCTGCAGTTACCTATGGCTACACCTTC	CAGTSAVTYGYTF
TRBV3-1/TRBV3-2	.	TRBJ2-7	.	TGTGCCAGCAGCCAAGATGTGCGGGAGCAGTACTTC	CASSQDVREQYF
TRBV28	.	TRBJ2-7	.	TGTGCCAGCAGTCCAATGGCAGAGGGAGTAGATTCCTACGAGCAGTACTTC	CASSPMAEGVDSYEQYF
TRBV3-1/TRBV3-2	.	TRBJ1-2	.	TGTGCCAGCAGCCAAGATCAGGGGTGGTTTAATGGCTACACCTTC	CASSQDQGWFNGYTF
TRBV2	.	TRBJ2-4	TRBD2	TGTGTCAGCAGTGTTAGCGGGACGGCCAAAAACATTCAGTACTTC	CVSSVSGTAKNIQYF
TRBV27	.	TRBJ2-1	TRBD2	TGTGCCAGCAGTTTATATGCGGGAGGTAGGGATGAGCAGTTCTTC	CASSLYAGGRDEQFF
TRBV28	.	TRBJ1-5	TRBD1	TGTGCCAGCAGTTCTACAGGGGGCATTAGTCAGCCCCAGCATTTT	CASSSTGGISQPQHF
TRBV5-1	.	TRBJ2-6	.	TGCGCCAGCGAAACAGGCTCTGGGGCCAACGTCCTGACTTTC	CASETGSGANVLTF
TRBV5-1	.	TRBJ2-3	.	TGCGCCAGCAGCCCTCATTGGCAGTTACCCCCAGATACGCAGTATTTT	CASSPHWQLPPDTQYF
TRBV6-5	.	TRBJ1-1	TRBD1	TGTGCCAGCACAGCACAGGGGGTTTACACTGAAGCTTTCTTT	CASTAQGVYTEAFF
TRBV7-9	once	TRBJ2-5	.	TGTGCCAGCATAGGGGGAGAAGAGACCCAGTACTTC	CASIGGEETQYF
TRBV7-2	.	TRBJ2-3	TRBD2	TGTGCCAGCAGCCAGGGACTAGGGCCAGATACGCAGTATTTT	CASSQGLGPDTQYF
TRBV10-2	few	TRBJ2-5	TRBD1	TGCGCCAGCAGGGGAACAGGGGAGGAGACCCAGTACTTC	CASRGTGEETQYF
TRBV6-2/TRBV6-3	.	TRBJ2-1	.	TGTGCCAGCAGTTCCCCTCCGGGGCAGTTCTTC	CASSSPPGQFF
TRBV28	.	TRBJ2-1	.	TGTGCCAGCCAAAAGGAGGCAGGGGCCCTTAGTGGTGAGCAGTTCTTC	CASQKEAGALSGEQFF
TRBV19	.	TRBJ2-1	.	TGTGCCAGTAGTATAAGGGCGGGATTATACAATGAGCAGTTCTTC	CASSIRAGLYNEQFF
TRBV19	.	TRBJ1-5	.	TGTGCCAGTAGTATAGGCGTCGGGGTGGGCAATCAGCCCCAGCATTTT	CASSIGVGVGNQPQHF
TRBV10-3	.	TRBJ2-2	TRBD2	TGTGCCATTCCTAGCGGCCCGAACACCGGGGAGCTGTTTTTT	CAIPSGPNTGELFF
TRBV15	.	TRBJ1-2	TRBD1	TGTGCCACCAGCAGATCGGGACAGCCCCATGGCTACACCTTC	CATSRSGQPHGYTF
TRBV30	.	TRBJ1-5	.	TGTGCCTGGAGGAAGGAGAATCAGCCCCAGCATTTT	CAWRKENQPQHF
TRBV7-9	once	TRBJ1-6	.	TGTGCCAGCAGCTTAGCCCCCGTAGGGGTTTCACCCCTCCACTTT	CASSLAPVGVSPLHF
TRBV7-2	.	TRBJ2-1	.	TGTGCCAGCAGCTTATCAGGGCAGGGCGGGCAGTTCTTC	CASSLSGQGGQFF
TRBV2	.	TRBJ1-2	.	TGTGCCAGCAGGTATACGAAACAGGGAAACCTCTATGGCTACACCTTC	CASRYTKQGNLYGYTF
TRBV5-4	.	TRBJ1-2	.	TGTGCCAGCAGCTTTGCGGACTATGGCTACACCTTC	CASSFADYGYTF
TRBV6-5	.	TRBJ1-6	.	TGTGCCAGCAGTTCTGACAGGTTCTCCTATAATTCACCCCTCCACTTT	CASSSDRFSYNSPLHF
TRBV24-1	.	TRBJ2-3	.	TGTGCCACCAGTGATAGGGGACTCGATACGCAGTATTTT	CATSDRGLDTQYF
TRBV25-1	.	TRBJ1-1	.	TGTGCCAGCAGTGAATATCAAGCAGGGATGAACACTGAAGCTTTCTTT	CASSEYQAGMNTEAFF
TRBV14	.	TRBJ1-6	TRBD1	TGTGCCAGCAGCCAACCACAGGGGGTTGGCCCCCTCCACTTT	CASSQPQGVGPLHF
TRBV5-1	once	TRBJ1-4	TRBD1	TGCGCCAGCAGCTTCCAGGGGGCTAATGAAAAACTGTTTTTT	CASSFQGANEKLFF
TRBV28	.	TRBJ1-3	TRBD1	TGTGCCAGCAGTTTAACAGGGGTGGGAAACACCATATATTTT	CASSLTGVGNTIYF
TRBV6-6	.	TRBJ2-4	TRBD2	TGTGCCAGCAGTCGAAGACTAGCGGGGACAAAAAACATTCAGTACTTC	CASSRRLAGTKNIQYF
TRBV2	few	TRBJ2-7	TRBD1	TGTGCCAGCAGCACAAACAGGGGCTACGAGCAGTACTTC	CASSTNRGYEQYF
TRBV5-1	.	TRBJ1-2	.	TGCGCCAGCCGAGGGAACGGTATCCAATCTGGCTACACCTTC	CASRGNGIQSGYTF
TRBV6-5	.	TRBJ1-1	.	TGTGCCAGCAGTTACGGGACACCAAGGGCGGGCACTGAAGCTTTCTTT	CASSYGTPRAGTEAFF
TRBV25-1	.	TRBJ2-7	TRBD1	TGTGCCAGCAACGGTTGGAGGACAGGGCGCGACGAGCAGTACTTC	CASNGWRTGRDEQYF
TRBV5-1	.	TRBJ2-7	TRBD1	TGCGCCAGCAGCCTTGGACAGGGAGCCACTTCCTACGAGCAGTACTTC	CASSLGQGATSYEQYF
TRBV27	.	TRBJ2-2	TRBD1	TGTGCCAGCAGTTTAGCAGGGGGCGTTGTTACCGGGGAGCTGTTTTTT	CASSLAGGVVTGELFF
TRBV18	once	TRBJ2-7	TRBD1	TGTGCCAGCTCACCACCGGGACAGGGGCCCTACGAGCAGTACTTC	CASSPPGQGPYEQYF
TRBV6-1	.	TRBJ1-2	TRBD1	TGTGCCAGCAGTGAAGCGTTGGGACAGGTGAACTATGGCTACACCTTC	CASSEALGQVNYGYTF